Listed below are T cell receptor beta chains from one sample, sequenced in a study of T cell repertoires in cytomegalovirus infection. No antigens are known for them. TCRdb re-called the reads through MiXCR, storing one row per CDR3 protein. The sample consists of roughly 920,000 distinct CDR3 sequences, 25% to 40% of them appearing once. Specimen: cultured CD8+ T cells from PBMCs, collected from culture after CMV antigen stimulation. The source is a human donor in good health (CMV status not recorded). Some clones in this sample may be carry-over from other donors' samples. Both conserved end residues are part of each CDR3. D genes are given only for firm matches. Clone sizes are given selectively: once, few, many, or a class where the clone is expanded.

TRBD2	TRBV6-5	.	TRBJ2-1	CASTPGLAGDNEQFF	TGTGCCAGCACTCCGGGACTAGCGGGGGATAATGAGCAGTTCTTC
.	TRBV5-1	.	TRBJ2-1	CASRGELLRGPHGDEQFF	TGCGCCAGCAGGGGGGAACTACTAAGAGGACCTCACGGCGATGAGCAGTTCTTC
.	TRBV4-3	.	TRBJ2-3	CASSQDSGAGASDTQYF	TGCGCCAGCAGCCAAGATTCGGGCGCGGGGGCGTCCGATACGCAGTATTTT
TRBD1	TRBV6-6	few	TRBJ2-1	CASSFPGQGYEQFF	TGTGCCAGCAGTTTCCCGGGACAGGGGTATGAGCAGTTCTTC
.	TRBV7-6	.	TRBJ1-4	CVSSTQPLQDGNEKLFF	TGTGTCAGCAGCACCCAGCCCCTACAGGACGGGAATGAAAAACTGTTTTTT
TRBD2	TRBV7-9	many	TRBJ2-1	CASSPPSTSGGGNEQFF	TGTGCCAGCAGCCCGCCGAGTACTAGCGGGGGGGGGAATGAGCAGTTCTTC
TRBD2	TRBV10-3	few	TRBJ2-1	CAISEKLAGVNSYNEQFF	TGTGCCATCAGTGAAAAACTAGCGGGGGTGAACTCCTACAATGAGCAGTTCTTC
TRBD1	TRBV28	.	TRBJ2-1	CASSFGQGPRDEQFF	TGTGCCAGCAGTTTCGGACAGGGCCCGCGGGATGAGCAGTTCTTC
.	TRBV5-4	many	TRBJ1-1	CASSFYGDAEAFF	TGTGCCAGCAGCTTTTACGGGGACGCTGAAGCTTTCTTT
.	TRBV7-2	many	TRBJ2-5	CASSLRDIYQETQYF	TGTGCCAGCAGCCTAAGGGACATCTACCAAGAGACCCAGTACTTC
TRBD1	TRBV3-1	few	TRBJ1-2	CASSHDRAYGYTF	TGTGCCAGCAGCCACGACAGGGCCTATGGCTACACCTTC
TRBD2	TRBV4-1	few	TRBJ2-2	CASSRLAGGRGTGELFF	TGCGCCAGCAGCCGCCTAGCGGGGGGGCGTGGCACCGGGGAGCTGTTTTTT
.	TRBV10-3	few	TRBJ1-2	CAIRGLSGYTF	TGTGCCATCAGGGGACTGAGCGGCTACACCTTC
.	TRBV6-5	few	TRBJ1-1	CASSYQTGTGFGEAFF	TGTGCCAGCAGTTACCAGACCGGGACGGGTTTTGGTGAAGCTTTCTTT
.	TRBV6-1	.	TRBJ2-1	CASRAREFDEQFF	TGTGCCAGCAGAGCCAGGGAGTTCGATGAGCAGTTCTTC
TRBD1	TRBV5-1	once	TRBJ1-4	CANSPGGNNEKLFF	TGCGCCAACAGTCCAGGGGGCAATAATGAAAAACTGTTTTTT
TRBD2	TRBV5-1	once	TRBJ2-7	CASRGGDEQYF	TGCGCCAGCAGGGGAGGGGACGAGCAGTACTTC